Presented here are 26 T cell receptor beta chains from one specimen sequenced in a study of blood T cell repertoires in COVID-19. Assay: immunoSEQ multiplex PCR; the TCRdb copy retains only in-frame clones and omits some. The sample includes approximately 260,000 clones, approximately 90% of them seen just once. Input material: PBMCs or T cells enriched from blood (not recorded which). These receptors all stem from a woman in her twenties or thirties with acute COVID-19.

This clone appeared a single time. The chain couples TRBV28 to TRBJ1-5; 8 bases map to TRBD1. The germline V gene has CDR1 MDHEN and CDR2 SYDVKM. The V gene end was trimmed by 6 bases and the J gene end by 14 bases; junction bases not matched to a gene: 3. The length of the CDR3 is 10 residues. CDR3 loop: CASRRGQEHF. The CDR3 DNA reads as TGTGCCAGCAGGAGGGGACAGGAGCATTTT.

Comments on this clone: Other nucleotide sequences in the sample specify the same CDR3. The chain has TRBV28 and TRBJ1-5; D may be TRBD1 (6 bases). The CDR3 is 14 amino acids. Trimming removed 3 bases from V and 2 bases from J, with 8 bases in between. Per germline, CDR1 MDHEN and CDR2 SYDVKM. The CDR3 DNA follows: TGTGCCAGCAGTTTGGCAGGGGGCAATCAGCCCCAGCATTTT. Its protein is CASSLAGGNQPQHF.

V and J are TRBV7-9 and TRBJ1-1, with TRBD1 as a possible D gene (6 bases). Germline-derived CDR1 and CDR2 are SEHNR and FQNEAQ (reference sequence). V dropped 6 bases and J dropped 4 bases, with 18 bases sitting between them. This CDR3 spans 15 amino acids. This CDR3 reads CASSPTQDRITEAFF. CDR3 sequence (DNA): TGTGCCAGCAGTCCCACCCAGGACAGAATCACTGAAGCTTTCTTT.

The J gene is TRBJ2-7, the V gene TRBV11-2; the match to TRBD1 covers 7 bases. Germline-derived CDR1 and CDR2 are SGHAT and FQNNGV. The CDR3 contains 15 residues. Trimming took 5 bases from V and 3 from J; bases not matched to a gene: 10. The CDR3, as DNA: TGTGCCAGCAGCCCCGGGACAGAGATCTTCTACGAGCAGTACTTC. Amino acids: CASSPGTEIFYEQYF. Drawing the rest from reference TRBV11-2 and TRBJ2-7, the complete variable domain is EAGVAQSPRYKIIEKRQSVAFWCNPISGHATLYWYQQILGQGPKLLIQFQNNGVVDDSQLPKDRFSAERLKGVDSTLKIQPAKLEDSAVYLCASSPGTEIFYEQYFGPGTRLTVT.

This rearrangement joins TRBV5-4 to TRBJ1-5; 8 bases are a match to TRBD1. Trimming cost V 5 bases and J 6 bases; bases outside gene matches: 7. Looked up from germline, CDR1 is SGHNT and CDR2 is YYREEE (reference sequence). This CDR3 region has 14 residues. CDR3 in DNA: TGTGCCAGCAGTCTGGACAGGGCCAGTCAGCCCCAGCATTTT. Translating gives CASSLDRASQPQHF.

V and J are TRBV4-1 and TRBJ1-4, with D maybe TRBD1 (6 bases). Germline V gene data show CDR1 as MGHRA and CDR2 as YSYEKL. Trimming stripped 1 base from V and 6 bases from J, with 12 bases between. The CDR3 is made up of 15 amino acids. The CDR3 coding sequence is TGCGCCAGCAGCCAAGGGCTCAGGGGTGATGAAAAACTGTTTTTT. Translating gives CASSQGLRGDEKLFF.

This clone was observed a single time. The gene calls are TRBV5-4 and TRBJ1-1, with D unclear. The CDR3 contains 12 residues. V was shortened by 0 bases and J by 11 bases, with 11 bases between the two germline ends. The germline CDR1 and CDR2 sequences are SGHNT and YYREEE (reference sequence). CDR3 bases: TGTGCCAGCAGCTTGGATGATTCGAGGGCTTTCTTT. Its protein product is CASSLDDSRAFF.

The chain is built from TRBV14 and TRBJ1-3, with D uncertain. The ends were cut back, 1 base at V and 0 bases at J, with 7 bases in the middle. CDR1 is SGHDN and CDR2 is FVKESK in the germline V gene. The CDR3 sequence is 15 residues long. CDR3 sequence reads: CASSQAPSSGNTIYF. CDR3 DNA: TGTGCCAGCAGCCAAGCTCCGAGCTCTGGAAACACCATATATTTT.

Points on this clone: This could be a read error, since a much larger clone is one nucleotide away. The CDR3 here is CASSSFYEQYF. CDR3 nucleotide sequence: TGTGCCAGCAGCTCCTTCTACGAGCAGTACTTC. The chain combines TRBV11-2 with TRBJ2-7; D unclear. CDR1 and CDR2 from the germline V gene are SGHAT and FQNNGV. The germline V and J ends were trimmed by 4 bases and 3 bases, with 4 bases remaining between them. The CDR3 loop spans 11 amino acids.

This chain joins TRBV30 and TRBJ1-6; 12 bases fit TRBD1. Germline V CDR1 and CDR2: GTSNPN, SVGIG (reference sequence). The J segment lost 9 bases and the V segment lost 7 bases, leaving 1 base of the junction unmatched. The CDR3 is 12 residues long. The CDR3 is CALGQGASPLHF. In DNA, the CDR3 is TGTGCCTTGGGACAGGGGGCTTCACCCCTCCACTTT. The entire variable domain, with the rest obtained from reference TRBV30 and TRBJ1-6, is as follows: SQTIHQWPATLVQPVGSPLSLECTVEGTSNPNLYWYRQAAGRGLQLLFYSVGIGQISSEVPQNLSASRPQDRQFILSSKKLLLSDSGFYLCALGQGASPLHFGNGTRLTVT.

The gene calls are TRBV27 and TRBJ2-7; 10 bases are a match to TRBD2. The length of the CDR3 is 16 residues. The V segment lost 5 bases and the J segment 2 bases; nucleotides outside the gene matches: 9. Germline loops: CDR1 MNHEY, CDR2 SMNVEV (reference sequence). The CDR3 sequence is CASSGWLAGDTYEQYF. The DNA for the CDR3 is TGTGCCAGCAGTGGTTGGCTAGCGGGGGATACCTACGAGCAGTACTTC.

The CDR3 coding sequence is TGCAGCGTTGATAGCGGTTACAATGAGCAGTTCTTC. Encoded protein: CSVDSGYNEQFF. The chain combines TRBV29-1 with TRBJ2-1, with D possibly being TRBD2 (6 bases). V lost 3 bases and J 4 bases, leaving 7 bases between the germline ends. CDR1 is SQVTM, CDR2 ANQGSEA, per germline. The CDR3 is made up of 12 amino acids.

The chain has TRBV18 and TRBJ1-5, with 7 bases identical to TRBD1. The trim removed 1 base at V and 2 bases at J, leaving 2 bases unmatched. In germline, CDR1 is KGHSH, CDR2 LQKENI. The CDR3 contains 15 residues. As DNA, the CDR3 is TGTGCCAGCTCACCACAGGGGGCCGGCAATCAGCCCCAGCATTTT. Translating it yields CASSPQGAGNQPQHF. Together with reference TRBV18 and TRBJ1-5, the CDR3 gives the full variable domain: NAGVMQNPRHLVRRRGQEARLRCSPMKGHSHVYWYRQLPEEGLKFMVYLQKENIIDESGMPKERFSAEFPKEGPSILRIQQVVRGDSAAYFCASSPQGAGNQPQHFGDGTRLSIL.

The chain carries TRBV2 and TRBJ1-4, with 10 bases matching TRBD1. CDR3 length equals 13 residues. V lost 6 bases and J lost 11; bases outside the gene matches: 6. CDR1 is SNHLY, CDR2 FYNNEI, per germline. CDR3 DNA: TGTGCCAGCAGGGGACAGGGGTTGCAGAAACTGTTTTTT. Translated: CASRGQGLQKLFF.

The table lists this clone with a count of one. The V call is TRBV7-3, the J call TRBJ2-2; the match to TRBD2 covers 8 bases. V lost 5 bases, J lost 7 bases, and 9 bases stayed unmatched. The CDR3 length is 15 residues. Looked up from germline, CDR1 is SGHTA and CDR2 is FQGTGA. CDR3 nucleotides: TGTGCCAGCAGCCAGCTCGCGGGAGGTGGCGGGGAGCTGTTTTTT. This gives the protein CASSQLAGGGGELFF.

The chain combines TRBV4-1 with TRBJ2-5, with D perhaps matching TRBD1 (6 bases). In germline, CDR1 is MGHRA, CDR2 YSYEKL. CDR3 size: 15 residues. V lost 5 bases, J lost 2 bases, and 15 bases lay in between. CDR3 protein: CASSYQGTVQETQYF. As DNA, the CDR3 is TGCGCCAGCAGCTATCAGGGGACGGTTCAAGAGACCCAGTACTTC.

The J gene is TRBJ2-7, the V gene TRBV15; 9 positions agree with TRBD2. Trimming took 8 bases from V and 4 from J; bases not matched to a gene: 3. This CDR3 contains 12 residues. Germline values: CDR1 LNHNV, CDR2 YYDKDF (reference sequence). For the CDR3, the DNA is TGTGCCACCGCGGGGGGGGCGTACGAGCAGTACTTC. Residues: CATAGGAYEQYF.

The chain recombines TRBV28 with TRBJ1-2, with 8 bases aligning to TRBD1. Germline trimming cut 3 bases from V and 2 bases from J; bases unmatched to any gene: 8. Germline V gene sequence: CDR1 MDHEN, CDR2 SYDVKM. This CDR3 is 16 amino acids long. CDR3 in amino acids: CASSFQGAMINYGYTF. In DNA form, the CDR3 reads TGTGCCAGCAGTTTTCAGGGGGCGATGATCAACTATGGCTACACCTTC.

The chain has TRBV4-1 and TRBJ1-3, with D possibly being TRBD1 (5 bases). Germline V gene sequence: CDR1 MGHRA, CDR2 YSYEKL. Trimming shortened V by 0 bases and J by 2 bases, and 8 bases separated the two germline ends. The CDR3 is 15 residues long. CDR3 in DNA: TGCGCCAGCAGCCAAGATAGCAGGGCTGGAAACACCATATATTTT. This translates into CASSQDSRAGNTIYF.

The CDR3 coding sequence is TGTGCCAGCAGTTTAGGGAGTGTTGAAGCTTTCTTT. The encoded protein is CASSLGSVEAFF. The rearrangement uses TRBV12-3 or TRBV12-4 and TRBJ1-1; D remains unclear. The V gene lost 1 base and the J gene lost 7 bases, with 7 bases spanning the gap. The CDR3 loop spans 12 amino acids.

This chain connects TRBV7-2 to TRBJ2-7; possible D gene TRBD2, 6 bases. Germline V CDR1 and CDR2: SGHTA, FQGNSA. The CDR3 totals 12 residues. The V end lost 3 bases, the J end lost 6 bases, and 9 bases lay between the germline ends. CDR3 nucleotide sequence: TGTGCCAGCAGCTTCGGACTAATCGAGCAGTACTTC. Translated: CASSFGLIEQYF.

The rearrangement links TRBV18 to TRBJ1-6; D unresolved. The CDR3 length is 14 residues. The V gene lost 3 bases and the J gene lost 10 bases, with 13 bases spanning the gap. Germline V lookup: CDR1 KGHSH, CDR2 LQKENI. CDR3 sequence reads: CASSPTQERSPLHF. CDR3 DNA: TGTGCCAGCTCACCGACGCAGGAACGGTCACCCCTCCACTTT.

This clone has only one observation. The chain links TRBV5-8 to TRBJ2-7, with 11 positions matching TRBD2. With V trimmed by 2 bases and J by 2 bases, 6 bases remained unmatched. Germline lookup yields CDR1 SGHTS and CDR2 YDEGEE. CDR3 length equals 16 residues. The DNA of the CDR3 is TGTGCCAGCAGCTTCGTGACTAGCGGGACTACCTACGAGCAGTACTTC. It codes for CASSFVTSGTTYEQYF.

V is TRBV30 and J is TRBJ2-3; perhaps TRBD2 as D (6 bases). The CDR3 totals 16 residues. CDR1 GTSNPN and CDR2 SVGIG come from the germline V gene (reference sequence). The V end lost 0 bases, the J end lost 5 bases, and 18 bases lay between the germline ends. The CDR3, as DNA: TGTGCCTGGAGTGTACCTAACGGGGGATATAAAGATACGCAGTATTTT. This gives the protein CAWSVPNGGYKDTQYF.

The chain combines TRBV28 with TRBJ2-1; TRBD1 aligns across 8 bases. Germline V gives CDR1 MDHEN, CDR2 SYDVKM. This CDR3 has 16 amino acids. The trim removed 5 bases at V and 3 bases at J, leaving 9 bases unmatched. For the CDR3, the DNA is TGTGCCAGCAGTCCCCACGGACAGGGAGGCTACAATGAGCAGTTCTTC. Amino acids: CASSPHGQGGYNEQFF.

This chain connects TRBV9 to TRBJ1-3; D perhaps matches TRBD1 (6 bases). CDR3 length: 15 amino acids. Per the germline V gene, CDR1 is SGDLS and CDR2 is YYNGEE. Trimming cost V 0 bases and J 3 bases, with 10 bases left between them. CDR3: CASSVEGGVGNTIYF. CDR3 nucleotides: TGTGCCAGCAGCGTAGAGGGGGGGGTTGGAAACACCATATATTTT.